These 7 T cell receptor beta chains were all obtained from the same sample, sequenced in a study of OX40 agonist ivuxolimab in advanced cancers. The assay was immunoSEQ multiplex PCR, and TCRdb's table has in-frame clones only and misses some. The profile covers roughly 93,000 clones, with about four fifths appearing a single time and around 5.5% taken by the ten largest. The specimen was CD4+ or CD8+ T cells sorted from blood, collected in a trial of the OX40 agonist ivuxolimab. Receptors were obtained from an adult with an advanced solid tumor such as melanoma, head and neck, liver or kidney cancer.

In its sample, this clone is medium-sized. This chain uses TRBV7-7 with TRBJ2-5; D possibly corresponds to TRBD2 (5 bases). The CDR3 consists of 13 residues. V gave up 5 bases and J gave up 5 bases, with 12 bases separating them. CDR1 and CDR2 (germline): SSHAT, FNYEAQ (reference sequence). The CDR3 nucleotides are TGTGCCAGCAGCCGTACTAGTGCTGAGACCCAGTACTTC. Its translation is CASSRTSAETQYF. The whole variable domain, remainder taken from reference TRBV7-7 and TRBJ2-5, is GAGVSQSPRYKVTKRGQDVTLRCDPISSHATLYWYQQALGQGPEFLTYFNYEAQPDKSGLPSDRFSAERPEGSISTLTIQRTEQRDSAMYRCASSRTSAETQYFGPGTRLLVL.

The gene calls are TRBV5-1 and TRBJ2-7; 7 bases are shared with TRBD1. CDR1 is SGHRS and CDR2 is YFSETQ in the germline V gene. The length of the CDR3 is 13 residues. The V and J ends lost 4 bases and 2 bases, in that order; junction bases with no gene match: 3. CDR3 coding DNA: TGCGCCAGCAGCCCGGGACAGCCCTACGAGCAGTACTTC. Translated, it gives CASSPGQPYEQYF.

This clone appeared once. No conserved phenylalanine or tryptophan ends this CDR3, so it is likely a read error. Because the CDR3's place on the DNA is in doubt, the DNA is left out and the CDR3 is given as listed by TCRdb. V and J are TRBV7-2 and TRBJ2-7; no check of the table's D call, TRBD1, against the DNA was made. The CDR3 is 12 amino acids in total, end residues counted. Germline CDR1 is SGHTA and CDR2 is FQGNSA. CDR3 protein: CASSLDGHGALL.

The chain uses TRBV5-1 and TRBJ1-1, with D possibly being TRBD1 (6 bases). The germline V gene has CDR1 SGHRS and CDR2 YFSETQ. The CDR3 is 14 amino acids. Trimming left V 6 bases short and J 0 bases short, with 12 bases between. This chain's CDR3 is CASNVGQLNTEAFF. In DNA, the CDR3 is TGCGCCAGCAACGTCGGACAGTTGAACACTGAAGCTTTCTTT. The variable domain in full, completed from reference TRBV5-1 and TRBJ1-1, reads KAGVTQTPRYLIKTRGQQVTLSCSPISGHRSVSWYQQTPGQGLQFLFEYFSETQRNKGNFPGRFSGRQFSNSRSEMNVSTLELGDSALYLCASNVGQLNTEAFFGQGTRLTVV.

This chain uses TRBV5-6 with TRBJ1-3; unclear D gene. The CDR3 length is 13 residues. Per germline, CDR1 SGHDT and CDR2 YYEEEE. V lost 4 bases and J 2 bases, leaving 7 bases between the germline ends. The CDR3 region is CASSPPAGNTIYF. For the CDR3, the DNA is TGTGCCAGCAGCCCTCCGGCTGGAAACACCATATATTTT.

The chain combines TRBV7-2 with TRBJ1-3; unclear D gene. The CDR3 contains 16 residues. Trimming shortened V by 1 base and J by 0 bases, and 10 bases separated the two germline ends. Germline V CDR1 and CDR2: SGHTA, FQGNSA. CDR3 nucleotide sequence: TGTGCCAGCAGCTTAGAACGGTTAAGCTCTGGAAACACCATATATTTT. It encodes CASSLERLSSGNTIYF.

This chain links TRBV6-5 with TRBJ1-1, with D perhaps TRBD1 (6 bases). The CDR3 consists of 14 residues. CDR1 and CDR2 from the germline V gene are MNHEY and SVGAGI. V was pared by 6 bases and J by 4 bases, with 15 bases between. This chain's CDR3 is CASSRGNRGTEAFF. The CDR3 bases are TGTGCCAGCAGCAGGGGCAATCGAGGCACTGAAGCTTTCTTT.